Below are 29 T cell receptor beta chains sequenced from a single sample in a study of blood T cell repertoires in COVID-19. Libraries were prepared by immunoSEQ multiplex PCR; TCRdb keeps only in-frame clonotypes and omits some of them. The sample consists of about 160,000 clones, about four fifths of them appearing once. Sequencing was performed on peripheral blood. These receptors came from a man aged 60 to 75 with active or convalescent COVID-19.

The rearrangement uses TRBV3-1 (or the pseudogene TRBV3-2) and TRBJ2-7, with 11 bases that match TRBD1. Looked up from germline, CDR1 is LGHDT and CDR2 is YNNKEL (reference sequence). CDR3 length: 15 residues. Trimming cost V 0 bases and J 5 bases; bases outside gene matches: 3. The CDR3 DNA reads TGTGCCAGCAGCCAAGATGGGACAGGGGGTAACGAGCAGTACTTC. Translating it yields CASSQDGTGGNEQYF.

The genes are TRBV6-6 and TRBJ2-7; 7 bases map to TRBD2. The trim removed 0 bases at V and 0 bases at J, leaving 5 bases unmatched. CDR3 length: 16 amino acids. CDR1 is MNHNY and CDR2 is SVGAGI in the germline V gene (reference sequence). Here the CDR3 reads CASSYSSGGASYEQYF. The CDR3 DNA sequence: TGTGCCAGCAGTTACTCGTCGGGAGGTGCCTCCTACGAGCAGTACTTC.

CDR3 loop: CASSFGKVGNEQFF. For the CDR3, the DNA is TGTGCCAGCAGTTTCGGGAAAGTGGGCAATGAGCAGTTCTTC. The chain joins TRBV3-1 (or the pseudogene TRBV3-2) to TRBJ2-1; a possible D gene is TRBD2 (5 bases). V gave up 6 bases and J gave up 6 bases, with 15 bases separating them. In germline, CDR1 is LGHDT, CDR2 YNNKEL (reference sequence). There are 14 residues in the CDR3.

V gene TRBV28 combines with J gene TRBJ2-1, with TRBD1 matching 11 bases. Trimming took 6 bases from V and 8 from J; bases not matched to a gene: 6. This CDR3 region has 14 residues. Germline V lookup: CDR1 MDHEN, CDR2 SYDVKM. CDR3 sequence (DNA): TGTGCCAGCAGCCGGGACAGGGGGACGGATGAGCAGTTCTTC. Translated: CASSRDRGTDEQFF.

The chain uses TRBV6-6 and TRBJ2-3, with TRBD1 identical over 7 bases. Germline V gene data show CDR1 as MNHNY and CDR2 as SVGAGI (reference sequence). The trim removed 2 bases at V and 6 bases at J, leaving 11 bases unmatched. The CDR3 is made up of 16 amino acids. The CDR3 nucleotides read TGTGCCAGCAGTTACAACTACCGACAGGGTTACGATACGCAGTATTTT. Protein sequence: CASSYNYRQGYDTQYF.

Only a few counts were recorded for this clone. This chain joins TRBV3-1 (or the pseudogene TRBV3-2) and TRBJ1-2; D unresolved. The germline gives CDR1 LGHDT, CDR2 YNNKEL (reference sequence). Trimming stripped 0 bases from V and 8 bases from J, with 16 bases between. This CDR3 region has 15 residues. The DNA of the CDR3 is TGTGCCAGCAGCCAAGACGGAAGGCGTCCAGGCGGCTACACCTTC. It encodes CASSQDGRRPGGYTF.

This clone was counted a few times. This chain joins TRBV6-5 and TRBJ1-6, with 7 bases that match TRBD1. The trim removed 2 bases at V and 7 bases at J, leaving 5 bases unmatched. The CDR3 is 15 residues long. CDR1 MNHEY and CDR2 SVGAGI come from the germline V gene. In nucleotides, the CDR3 is TGTGCCAGCAGTTACGACAGGGTGTGGAATTCACCCCTCCACTTT. Protein sequence: CASSYDRVWNSPLHF.

The V gene is TRBV4-2, the J gene TRBJ2-7, with 7 positions matching TRBD1. Germline CDR1 is LGHNA and CDR2 is YNFKEQ. V was clipped by 4 bases and J by 5 bases; unmatched bases: 11. The CDR3 consists of 15 residues. The CDR3 DNA reads TGTGCCAGCAGCCGCACCGGGACAGCCCTTGACGAGCAGTACTTC. This translates into CASSRTGTALDEQYF.

The chain combines TRBV5-3 with TRBJ2-2; D is uncertain. TRBV5-3 is an ORF, with its function uncertain. V was clipped by 2 bases and J by 1 base, with 9 bases between them. This CDR3 is built from 15 residues. The CDR3 DNA is TGTGCCAGAAGCTTTTTTGGGCAGAACACCGGGGAGCTGTTTTTT. This sequence encodes CARSFFGQNTGELFF.

This chain joins TRBV12-3 or TRBV12-4 and TRBJ1-2, with D unresolved. This CDR3 has 13 residues. The ends were cut back, 5 bases at V and 2 bases at J, with 9 bases in the middle. CDR3 protein: CASSRGSNYGYTF. The CDR3 coding sequence is TGTGCCAGCAGTCGCGGTTCCAACTATGGCTACACCTTC.

The genes are TRBV6-5 and TRBJ1-1; D call uncertain. V was cut by 6 bases and J by 1 base, with 15 bases left in between. This CDR3 is built from 15 residues. Germline V gene data show CDR1 as MNHEY and CDR2 as SVGAGI. This CDR3 is CASSPVDWSNTEAFF. The CDR3 coding sequence is TGTGCCAGCAGCCCAGTGGACTGGTCGAACACTGAAGCTTTCTTT.

The V gene is TRBV9, the J gene TRBJ1-6; D is perhaps TRBD1 (5 bases). Trimming left V 0 bases short and J 7 bases short, with 8 bases between. Germline values: CDR1 SGDLS, CDR2 YYNGEE. This CDR3 has 14 residues. Here the CDR3 DNA reads TGTGCCAGCAGCGTAGAGGGGTTAAATTCACCCCTCCACTTT. Its translation is CASSVEGLNSPLHF.

CDR3 in amino acids: CASSPLGSTSFSGANVLTF. CDR3 DNA: TGTGCCAGCAGCCCCCTCGGGAGCACTAGTTTCTCTGGGGCCAACGTCCTGACTTTC. This chain uses TRBV14 with TRBJ2-6; maybe TRBD2 (6 bases). The V gene's germline CDR1 is SGHDN and CDR2 FVKESK. The CDR3 totals 19 residues. V lost 4 bases and J 0 bases, leaving 19 bases between the germline ends. Filled out from reference TRBV14 and TRBJ2-6, the complete variable domain reads EAGVTQFPSHSVIEKGQTVTLRCDPISGHDNLYWYRRVMGKEIKFLLHFVKESKQDESGMPNNRFLAERTGGTYSTLKVQPAELEDSGVYFCASSPLGSTSFSGANVLTFGAGSRLTVL.

The chain links TRBV3-1 (or the pseudogene TRBV3-2) to TRBJ1-4; weak D call: TRBD1 (6 bases). This CDR3 contains 12 residues. Germline values: CDR1 LGHDT, CDR2 YNNKEL (reference sequence). V lost 1 base to trimming and J lost 16 bases, with 13 bases between them. In DNA, the CDR3 is TGTGCCAGCAGCCAAGGTACAGGGTTGGCGTTTTTT. It translates to CASSQGTGLAFF.

This clone is a singleton in its sample. The V and J genes are TRBV10-3 and TRBJ1-1; TRBD1 might be the D (6 bases). This CDR3 spans 14 amino acids. Germline V gene data show CDR1 as ENHRY and CDR2 as SYGVKD. V lost 2 bases and J lost 0, with 7 bases in between. CDR3 sequence reads: CAISETGMNTEAFF. The CDR3 nucleotides are TGTGCCATCAGTGAGACAGGGATGAACACTGAAGCTTTCTTT.

This chain links TRBV7-9 with TRBJ2-1; 7 bases line up with TRBD2. V was clipped by 2 bases and J by 8 bases; unmatched bases: 3. This CDR3 has 13 residues. Germline CDR1 SEHNR, CDR2 FQNEAQ (reference sequence). The chain's CDR3 is CASSLSGGDEQFF. The CDR3 DNA reads as TGTGCCAGCAGCTTAAGTGGGGGGGATGAGCAGTTCTTC.

This rearrangement joins TRBV6-6 to TRBJ1-2; 10 bases fit TRBD1. Germline V lookup: CDR1 MNHNY, CDR2 SVGAGI (reference sequence). The CDR3 runs 15 residues. V was pared by 6 bases and J by 5 bases, with 9 bases of the junction left unmatched. The CDR3 nucleotides read TGTGCCAGCAGCCGACAGACAGGGGGCCAATATGGCTACACCTTC. The encoded protein is CASSRQTGGQYGYTF.

The CDR3 reads CSVHRTGTYEQYF. DNA for the CDR3: TGCAGCGTTCATCGGACGGGAACCTACGAGCAGTACTTC. The rearrangement uses TRBV29-1 and TRBJ2-7, with D perhaps TRBD2 (5 bases). The CDR3 loop spans 13 amino acids. Germline V lookup: CDR1 SQVTM, CDR2 ANQGSEA. V was trimmed by 5 bases and J by 2 bases, leaving 13 bases between them.

This clone was recorded once. This chain links TRBV2 with TRBJ1-5; D possibly corresponds to TRBD1 (5 bases). CDR1 and CDR2 from the germline V gene are SNHLY and FYNNEI. Trimming shortened V by 6 bases and J by 4 bases, and 13 bases separated the two germline ends. The CDR3 is made up of 14 amino acids. The DNA for the CDR3 is TGTGCCAGCAGACAGTCCAGGGAAAATCAGCCCCAGCATTTT. It specifies CASRQSRENQPQHF.

This chain uses TRBV2 with TRBJ1-1, with D possibly TRBD1 on 5 matching bases. Trimming took 1 base from V and 11 from J, leaving 17 bases between them. In germline, CDR1 is SNHLY, CDR2 FYNNEI. The CDR3 loop spans 14 amino acids. CDR3 region: CASSEEDTITGAFF. CDR3 in DNA: TGTGCCAGCAGTGAAGAGGACACTATCACTGGGGCTTTCTTT.

With regard to this clone: The germline gene is not matched at one end of the junction; a read error may be the cause. The chain has TRBV7-7 and TRBJ2-3, with D possibly being TRBD2 (5 bases). The CDR3 extends over 15 amino acids. The germline gives CDR1 SSHAT, CDR2 FNYEAQ (reference sequence). The CDR3 bases are TGTGCTAGCAGCCTAAGCGGAAAACTCACAGATACGCAGTATTTT. Translation gives CASSLSGKLTDTQYF.

The chain combines TRBV21-1 with TRBJ2-3; no check of the table's D call, TRBD2, against the DNA was made. TRBV21-1 is described as a pseudogene. This CDR3 is 15 amino acids long. In DNA, the CDR3 is TGTGCCAGCAGCCCTAGCGGGGTCAGCACAGATACGCAGTATTTT. It yields the protein CASSPSGVSTDTQYF.

The V call is TRBV7-6, the J call TRBJ2-3; 7 positions match TRBD2. V shed 5 bases and J 2 bases; nucleotides not matched to a gene: 7. This CDR3 region has 15 residues. Germline values: CDR1 SGHVS, CDR2 FNYEAQ. The CDR3 DNA reads TGTGCCAGCAGCCAAGAGCGGGGTCTCACAGATACGCAGTATTTT. This translates into CASSQERGLTDTQYF.

About this clone itself: Other DNA sequences of this sample code for an identical CDR3. This chain joins TRBV6-4 and TRBJ1-1, with D perhaps matching TRBD1 (5 bases). Between the trimmed V and J ends, which lost 6 bases and 2 bases, there was a span of 13 bases. CDR3 length: 14 amino acids. The germline CDR1 and CDR2 sequences are MRHNA and SNTAGT. Here the CDR3 reads CASSPGGVNTEAFF. The CDR3 coding sequence is TGTGCCAGCAGCCCCGGGGGGGTAAACACTGAAGCTTTCTTT.

The V gene is TRBV9, the J gene TRBJ2-2; 9 bases line up with TRBD1. Per germline, CDR1 SGDLS and CDR2 YYNGEE. The CDR3 is 16 residues long. The J segment lost 0 bases and the V segment lost 4 bases, leaving 4 bases of the junction unmatched. The CDR3 DNA sequence: TGTGCCAGCAGCACCGGACAGGGGACGAACACCGGGGAGCTGTTTTTT. Amino acid sequence: CASSTGQGTNTGELFF.

The chain combines TRBV28 with TRBJ1-5; D not certain. V lost 5 bases and J 1 base, leaving 15 bases between the germline ends. Germline V gene data show CDR1 as MDHEN and CDR2 as SYDVKM. The CDR3 is 16 residues long. The CDR3 loop reads CASSTQSGWSNQPQHF. The CDR3 nucleotides read TGTGCCAGCAGTACTCAATCCGGGTGGAGCAATCAGCCCCAGCATTTT.

The rearrangement links TRBV20-1 to TRBJ1-5, with D hard to call. The V end was cut by 3 bases, the J end by 0 bases, with 15 bases between. This CDR3 has 16 amino acids. Germline assignment: CDR1 DFQATT and CDR2 SNEGSKA (reference sequence). CDR3 nucleotides: TGCAGTGCTAGTTTTCCCCCGGGGTATAGCAATCAGCCCCAGCATTTT. Translated, it gives CSASFPPGYSNQPQHF.

The chain's CDR3 is CASSLGIGQGVYNEQFF. CDR3 DNA: TGTGCCAGCAGCTTAGGTATTGGACAGGGTGTCTACAATGAGCAGTTCTTC. The genes are TRBV7-9 and TRBJ2-1; 8 nucleotides align to TRBD1. Germline V lookup: CDR1 SEHNR, CDR2 FQNEAQ (reference sequence). J lost 3 bases, V lost 1 base, and 8 bases had no gene match. The CDR3 has 17 residues.

This rearrangement joins TRBV19 to TRBJ1-4; the D is unclear. The length of the CDR3 is 14 residues. Germline values: CDR1 LNHDA, CDR2 SQIVND (reference sequence). Trimming removed 5 bases from V and 3 bases from J, with 10 bases in between. This CDR3 is CASSAGMANEKLFF. CDR3 in DNA: TGTGCCAGTAGTGCGGGGATGGCTAATGAAAAACTGTTTTTT. The entire variable domain, with the rest obtained from reference TRBV19 and TRBJ1-4, is as follows: DGGITQSPKYLFRKEGQNVTLSCEQNLNHDAMYWYRQDPGQGLRLIYYSQIVNDFQKGDIAEGYSVSREKKESFPLTVTSAQKNPTAFYLCASSAGMANEKLFFGSGTQLSVL.